This section outlines one TCR beta chain sequence together with its context. CDR3 size: 15 residues. The ends lost 5 bases at V and 2 bases at J; junction bases unmatched: 3. Germline V gene sequence: CDR1 MDHEN, CDR2 SYDVKM. This record belongs to a study of T cell changes during pregnancy in multiple sclerosis. Libraries were prepared by immunoSEQ multiplex PCR; TCRdb keeps only in-frame clonotypes and omits some of them. Of around 81,000 clones listed, 80% to 95% are singletons. This TCR came from a female donor in good health, enrolled as a control in a pregnancy study. Sequencing was performed on peripheral blood, taken after pregnancy. V is TRBV28 and J is TRBJ2-7; 13 bases match TRBD2. The CDR3 nucleotides read TGTGCCAGCAGTGCGACTAGCGGGGGGCCCTACGAGCAGTACTTC. Translating it yields CASSATSGGPYEQYF.